A single sample gave rise to the 11 T cell receptor beta chains below, sequenced in a study of T cells in localized non-small cell lung cancer. The assay was immunoSEQ multiplex PCR, and TCRdb's table has in-frame clones only and misses some. The sample has 2,500 to 3,000 clones, 30% to 40% seen once. This specimen consisted of lung tumor tissue, obtained before any cancer treatment. These receptors were taken from a female donor of 60 years or more with stage II squamous cell lung carcinoma.

This clone was recorded a few times. The chain links TRBV6-8 to TRBJ1-1; 9 bases line up with TRBD1. The CDR3 runs 17 residues. From germline, CDR1 is MNHGY and CDR2 SAAAGT. Germline trimming cut 0 bases from V and 4 bases from J; bases unmatched to any gene: 9. In DNA, the CDR3 is TGTGCCAGCAGTTACTCGATAACAGGGGGCGAAGGCACTGAAGCTTTCTTT. Translated, it gives CASSYSITGGEGTEAFF.

The chain couples TRBV19 to TRBJ1-2, with D perhaps TRBD1 (5 bases). The CDR3 spans 15 residues. CDR1 and CDR2 from the germline V gene are LNHDA and SQIVND (reference sequence). V was clipped by 4 bases and J by 4 bases, with 16 bases between them. The CDR3 sequence is CASSSAGKGSYGYTF. In DNA, the CDR3 is TGTGCCAGTAGTAGCGCAGGGAAGGGCAGCTATGGCTACACCTTC.

To note about this clone: Sequence at one end of the junction differs from germline and may be a read error. The CDR3 DNA follows: TGTGCCATCAGTGCCTCCCGGGGCGCAACTAATGAAAAACTGTTTTTT. Translating gives CAISASRGATNEKLFF. The genes are TRBV6-8 and TRBJ1-4, with D possibly TRBD1 on 5 matching bases. Germline CDR1 reads MNHGY; CDR2 reads SAAAGT. This CDR3 has 16 residues.

The chain employs TRBV11-3 and TRBJ2-1; no definite D call. V lost 0 bases to trimming and J lost 9 bases, with 12 bases between them. CDR3 length equals 14 residues. Germline CDR1 and CDR2: SGHNT and YENEEA. The CDR3 loop is CASSLEVQRGEQFF. The DNA of the CDR3 is TGTGCCAGCAGCTTAGAGGTCCAGCGAGGTGAGCAGTTCTTC.

The J gene is TRBJ2-6, the V gene TRBV12-2; the DNA was not used to check the table's D call, TRBD1. TRBV12-2 is shown as a pseudogene. The CDR3 totals 17 residues. The CDR3 coding sequence is TGTGCAAGTCGCGTATGTGTCGACAGTCCTGGGGCCAACGTCCTGACTTTC. Translation: CASRVCVDSPGANVLTF.

By share, this clone ranks as medium-sized. The chain has TRBV9 and TRBJ2-1, with 7 bases that match TRBD1. Unmatched junction bases numbered 15, after V lost 0 bases and J lost 3 bases. The germline V gene encodes CDR1 SGDLS and CDR2 YYNGEE. The CDR3 loop spans 19 amino acids. CDR3 amino acids: CASSVGPTGDSFLYNEQFF. The DNA for the CDR3 is TGTGCCAGCAGCGTAGGCCCCACCGGGGACAGCTTTCTCTACAATGAGCAGTTCTTC.

This clone was seen a handful of times. The J gene is TRBJ2-7, the V gene TRBV28, with 7 bases identical to TRBD1. The V gene's germline CDR1 is MDHEN and CDR2 SYDVKM. Trimming cost V 11 bases and J 3 bases; bases outside gene matches: 10. The CDR3 is 13 residues long. The CDR3 sequence is CAGSRGGGYEQYF. Written as DNA, the CDR3 is TGTGCCGGATCCCGAGGGGGCGGCTACGAGCAGTACTTC.

This clone showed up just a few times. The chain joins TRBV30 to TRBJ1-4, with a weak D call TRBD1 (5 bases). The V end was cut by 3 bases, the J end by 6 bases, with 11 bases between. This CDR3 has 13 residues. The V gene's germline CDR1 is GTSNPN and CDR2 SVGIG (reference sequence). The CDR3 sequence is CAWSAGTYEKLFF. The CDR3 coding sequence is TGTGCCTGGAGCGCGGGGACCTATGAAAAACTGTTTTTT.

This clone was seen a few times. J is TRBJ1-5 and V is TRBV28, with a possible D match to TRBD1 (5 bases). The V gene's germline CDR1 is MDHEN and CDR2 SYDVKM. V lost 3 bases and J 2 bases, leaving 11 bases between the germline ends. The CDR3 extends over 15 amino acids. The CDR3 region is CASSFSRGGNQPQHF. As DNA, the CDR3 is TGTGCCAGCAGTTTTAGTAGGGGAGGCAATCAGCCCCAGCATTTT.

This clone is deemed medium-sized (0.01 to 0.1%). V gene TRBV11-3 combines with J gene TRBJ1-1; TRBD1 matches 8 bases. This CDR3 is 15 amino acids long. Germline CDR1 and CDR2: SGHNT and YENEEA. The junction had 4 bases not matched to a gene; V was cut back by 3 bases and J by 1 base. CDR3 DNA sequence: TGTGCCAGCAGCTTGAAGGACAGGGCGAACACTGAAGCTTTCTTT. Its translation: CASSLKDRANTEAFF.

Within the sample, this clone is medium-sized. The chain is built from TRBV11-3 and TRBJ1-1; tentative D call: TRBD1 (5 bases). V lost 1 base, J lost 3 bases, and 9 bases lay in between. The CDR3 is 14 amino acids. Germline lookup yields CDR1 SGHNT and CDR2 YENEEA. The CDR3 DNA reads as TGTGCCAGCAGCTTAGTCTCCAGGGACACTGAAGCTTTCTTT. Protein product: CASSLVSRDTEAFF.